These 22 T cell receptor beta chains were all obtained from the same sample, sequenced in a study of cytomegalovirus exposure and HLA in healthy donors. PCR employed 60 Vbeta and 13 Jbeta primers. Sequencing used immunoSEQ multiplex PCR; TCRdb keeps in-frame clones, though not all of them. The table shows 90,000 to 120,000 clones, with 65% to 85% occurring only once. Sequenced: PBMCs. These receptors all come from a man aged 18 to 35 in good health and CMV-seronegative.

The chain uses TRBV28 and TRBJ1-1; D is ambiguous. Germline CDR1 and CDR2: MDHEN and SYDVKM. This CDR3 region has 13 residues. V was pared by 2 bases and J by 1 base, with 5 bases between. The CDR3 reads CASSLGRNTEAFF. CDR3 nucleotide sequence: TGTGCCAGCAGTTTAGGGCGGAACACTGAAGCTTTCTTT. The entire variable domain, with the rest obtained from reference TRBV28 and TRBJ1-1, is as follows: DVKVTQSSRYLVKRTGEKVFLECVQDMDHENMFWYRQDPGLGLRLIYFSYDVKMKEKGDIPEGYSVSREKKERFSLILESASTNQTSMYLCASSLGRNTEAFFGQGTRLTVV.

A few counts support this clone. The chain has TRBV15 and TRBJ2-6; D gene uncertain. The germline V and J ends were trimmed by 0 bases and 1 base, with 4 bases remaining between them. Germline CDR1 and CDR2: LNHNV and YYDKDF (reference sequence). This CDR3 is 15 amino acids long. The CDR3 here is CATSRDVSGANVLTF. The CDR3 nucleotides are TGTGCCACCAGCAGAGACGTTTCTGGGGCCAACGTCCTGACTTTC.

The chain employs TRBV29-1 and TRBJ2-7; D may be TRBD2 (5 bases). This CDR3 has 15 residues. The germline gives CDR1 SQVTM, CDR2 ANQGSEA. The germline V and J ends were trimmed by 1 base and 2 bases, with 15 bases remaining between them. In nucleotides, the CDR3 is TGCAGCGTTGAAGGAGGCGACGGGGATCCCTACGAGCAGTACTTC. It encodes CSVEGGDGDPYEQYF.

The chain recombines TRBV10-3 with TRBJ1-1; no clear D gene. The V gene lost 9 bases and the J gene lost 7 bases, with 21 bases spanning the gap. The CDR3 length is 14 residues. CDR1 ENHRY and CDR2 SYGVKD come from the germline V gene. CDR3 loop: CAITPEGGEGEAFF. The CDR3 DNA reads TGTGCCATAACCCCAGAGGGTGGAGAGGGTGAAGCTTTCTTT.

The genes are TRBV6-1 and TRBJ2-7, with D uncertain. Deletions cut 0 bases from V and 3 bases from J, with 15 bases between. CDR1 MNHNS and CDR2 SASEGT come from the germline V gene. The CDR3 loop spans 16 amino acids. CDR3 loop: CASSEALLLFGYEQYF. Here the CDR3 DNA reads TGTGCCAGCAGTGAAGCGCTATTGCTATTCGGCTACGAGCAGTACTTC.

The V and J genes are TRBV2 and TRBJ1-6; perhaps TRBD1 as D (5 bases). This CDR3 is built from 15 residues. With 6 bases removed from V and 7 bases from J, the gap between germline ends came to 16 bases. Germline-derived CDR1 and CDR2 are SNHLY and FYNNEI. This CDR3 reads CASRPWDFTNSPLHF. The CDR3 bases are TGTGCCAGCAGGCCGTGGGACTTTACGAATTCACCCCTCCACTTT.

The CDR3 region has the DNA TGTGCCAGCTCACCAATCTCGACAGGGGTGAACTCCTACGAGCAGTACTTC. It yields the protein CASSPISTGVNSYEQYF. The J gene is TRBJ2-7, the V gene TRBV18, with TRBD1 identical over 8 bases. Germline V gene data show CDR1 as KGHSH and CDR2 as LQKENI. CDR3 length equals 17 residues. After removal of 2 bases from V and 0 bases from J, the junction contained 9 bases not matched to a gene.

The J gene is TRBJ2-3, the V gene TRBV1; the D call TRBD2 from the table was never checked on the DNA. TRBV1 corresponds to a pseudogene. The CDR3 length is 16 residues. The CDR3 is CTSSQGLAGDIDTQYF. CDR3 coding DNA: TGCACCAGCAGCCAGGGACTAGCGGGGGACATAGATACGCAGTATTTT.

The chain has TRBV11-2 and TRBJ2-3, with 7 positions matching TRBD2. With 5 bases clipped from V and 1 base from J, the junction kept 9 bases outside the gene matches. CDR1 is SGHAT and CDR2 is FQNNGV in the germline V gene. This CDR3 is 16 amino acids long. CDR3 region: CASSTRLAVGTDTQYF. For the CDR3, the DNA is TGTGCCAGCAGCACACGACTAGCCGTGGGCACAGATACGCAGTATTTT.

This clone was detected once. The chain carries TRBV7-3 and TRBJ2-3, with D perhaps TRBD2 (5 bases). Germline V gene lookup returns CDR1 SGHTA and CDR2 FQGTGA. This CDR3 region has 14 residues. Trimming pared 3 bases from V and 2 bases from J, leaving 9 bases between. Here the CDR3 DNA reads TGTGCCAGCAGCTTTTCTAGCCCCACAGATACGCAGTATTTT. Amino acids: CASSFSSPTDTQYF.

The rearrangement joins TRBV7-9 to TRBJ2-3; maybe TRBD1 (5 bases). The V end was cut by 5 bases, the J end by 3 bases, with 15 bases between. This CDR3 region has 15 residues. Germline V gene lookup returns CDR1 SEHNR and CDR2 FQNEAQ (reference sequence). CDR3 in DNA: TGTGCCAGCAGCAATAACAGGCAGGCAACAGATACGCAGTATTTT. Translation: CASSNNRQATDTQYF.

This clone has more than one count but fewer than ten. The chain couples TRBV5-4 to TRBJ2-7, with D possibly being TRBD1 (6 bases). V dropped 4 bases and J dropped 3 bases, with 8 bases sitting between them. This CDR3 contains 12 residues. The V gene's germline CDR1 is SGHNT and CDR2 YYREEE (reference sequence). The CDR3 loop is CASSRGYYEQYF. The CDR3 DNA sequence: TGTGCCAGCAGCAGGGGGTACTACGAGCAGTACTTC.

The chain employs TRBV19 and TRBJ2-5; 7 bases match TRBD2. CDR3 length: 15 amino acids. Germline V gene sequence: CDR1 LNHDA, CDR2 SQIVND (reference sequence). Trimming took 5 bases from V and 2 from J; bases not matched to a gene: 8. In nucleotides, the CDR3 is TGTGCCAGTAGTTATTTTGGCGGGGGTCAAGAGACCCAGTACTTC. This codes for CASSYFGGGQETQYF.

This rearrangement joins TRBV10-2 to TRBJ1-2; no definite D call. This CDR3 region has 13 residues. Deletions cut 3 bases from V and 3 bases from J, with 8 bases between. In germline, CDR1 is WSHSY, CDR2 SAAADI. This CDR3 is CASSDRQDYGYTF. The CDR3 coding sequence is TGCGCCAGCAGTGATAGGCAGGACTATGGCTACACCTTC.

CDR3 loop: CASSEGPGQGNYEQYF. The CDR3 DNA reads as TGCGCCAGCAGCGAAGGTCCAGGACAGGGGAACTACGAGCAGTACTTC. V gene TRBV5-1 combines with J gene TRBJ2-7, with 9 bases lining up with TRBD1. V shed 4 bases, J shed 3 bases, and the junction held 11 bases outside the gene matches. This CDR3 has 16 residues. The V gene's germline CDR1 is SGHRS and CDR2 YFSETQ.

The V gene is TRBV5-1, the J gene TRBJ2-5; 16 nucleotides line up with TRBD2. The V gene's germline CDR1 is SGHRS and CDR2 YFSETQ. This CDR3 region has 16 residues. Losses at the gene ends were 4 bases for V and 5 bases for J; bases not matched to a gene: 5. The CDR3, as DNA: TGCGCCAGCAGCCCGGGACTAGCGGGGGGGCTGGAGACCCAGTACTTC. Protein sequence: CASSPGLAGGLETQYF.

The chain has TRBV7-9 and TRBJ1-6; a weak D match, TRBD1 (6 bases). The germline CDR1 and CDR2 sequences are SEHNR and FQNEAQ (reference sequence). The CDR3 contains 17 residues. The V gene lost 5 bases and the J gene lost 7 bases, with 21 bases spanning the gap. Here the CDR3 reads CASSPGAGGGPNSPLHF. In DNA form, the CDR3 reads TGTGCCAGCAGCCCTGGCGCGGGGGGGGGCCCGAATTCACCCCTCCACTTT.

The V and J genes are TRBV5-4 and TRBJ2-6; 9 bases are a match to TRBD1. The CDR3 length is 18 residues. The germline CDR1 and CDR2 sequences are SGHNT and YYREEE (reference sequence). Losses at the gene ends were 3 bases for V and 0 bases for J; bases not matched to a gene: 7. This chain's CDR3 is CASSSTGQGTSGANVLTF. The CDR3 bases are TGTGCCAGCAGCTCGACGGGACAGGGCACCTCTGGGGCCAACGTCCTGACTTTC.

The chain couples TRBV6-6 to TRBJ1-2; 11 bases are shared with TRBD1. V gave up 5 bases and J gave up 5 bases; unmatched junction bases: 7. Germline V gene lookup returns CDR1 MNHNY and CDR2 SVGAGI (reference sequence). This CDR3 region has 15 residues. CDR3 sequence reads: CASSNRDRGEYGYTF. Written as DNA, the CDR3 is TGTGCCAGCAGTAACAGGGACAGGGGGGAATATGGCTACACCTTC.

The chain links TRBV5-1 to TRBJ2-7; TRBD1 is a possible D gene (6 bases). V was clipped by 6 bases and J by 5 bases, with 9 bases between them. The CDR3 extends over 11 amino acids. Germline CDR1 is SGHRS and CDR2 is YFSETQ. CDR3 DNA sequence: TGCGCCAGCACGCAGGGGAACGAGCAGTACTTC. It translates to CASTQGNEQYF.

The J gene is TRBJ2-7, the V gene TRBV29-1; no clear D gene. V gave up 0 bases and J gave up 6 bases, with 15 bases separating them. The CDR3 runs 14 residues. Germline V gene data show CDR1 as SQVTM and CDR2 as ANQGSEA. In DNA form, the CDR3 reads TGCAGCGTTGAAGAGTCAGGCCCTCCATCCGAGCAGTACTTC. It encodes CSVEESGPPSEQYF.

CDR3 in DNA: TGTGCCAGCAGCCTGGGACAGGGTTCTTCCTACGAGCAGTACTTC. The encoded protein is CASSLGQGSSYEQYF. V gene TRBV7-3 combines with J gene TRBJ2-7; 9 bases line up with TRBD1. The CDR3 runs 15 residues. Per the germline V gene, CDR1 is SGHTA and CDR2 is FQGTGA. V gave up 5 bases and J gave up 1 base; unmatched junction bases: 6.